The 8 T cell receptor beta chains below all came from one sample that was sequenced in a study of T cell responses to AZD1222 COVID-19 vaccine. Libraries were prepared by immunoSEQ multiplex PCR; TCRdb keeps only in-frame clonotypes and omits some of them. The repertoire consists of about 150,000 clones, with about 90% occurring once and the leading ten covering 5%. The specimen comprised peripheral blood, sampled on day 0 of AZD1222 vaccination. These receptors were collected from an adult in good health.

The chain links TRBV6-5 to TRBJ1-1; TRBD1 matches 8 bases. The CDR3 contains 14 residues. Germline V CDR1 and CDR2: MNHEY, SVGAGI. The V and J ends lost 4 bases and 0 bases, in that order; junction bases with no gene match: 1. The chain's CDR3 is CASSSGQVNTEAFF. DNA for the CDR3: TGTGCCAGCAGTTCGGGACAGGTGAACACTGAAGCTTTCTTT.

J is TRBJ2-1 and V is TRBV7-9; TRBD2 is a possible D gene (5 bases). CDR3 length equals 18 residues. From germline, CDR1 is SEHNR and CDR2 FQNEAQ (reference sequence). Trimming removed 4 bases from V and 3 bases from J, with 22 bases in between. CDR3 coding DNA: TGTGCCAGCAGCTCAACACTCATGGACTCCCCGCTCTACAATGAGCAGTTCTTC. Amino acid sequence: CASSSTLMDSPLYNEQFF.

The rearrangement joins TRBV18 to TRBJ2-1; either TRBD1 or TRBD2 may supply D (5 bases each). Per the germline V gene, CDR1 is KGHSH and CDR2 is LQKENI. The CDR3 totals 16 residues. Deletions cut 3 bases from V and 7 bases from J, with 19 bases between. CDR3 sequence (DNA): TGTGCCAGCTCACCCCAAGAGGGGCTGGGTAAGAATGAGCAGTTCTTC. Its translation is CASSPQEGLGKNEQFF.

The chain recombines TRBV19 with TRBJ1-3; 8 bases align to TRBD1. CDR1 is LNHDA, CDR2 SQIVND, per germline (reference sequence). The CDR3 totals 14 residues. The ends lost 8 bases at V and 2 bases at J; junction bases unmatched: 5. The CDR3 coding sequence is TGTGCCAGTGGACAGGGATCCCCTGGAAACACCATATATTTT. Translation: CASGQGSPGNTIYF.

This rearrangement joins TRBV5-1 to TRBJ1-1; D ambiguous. The CDR3 runs to 14 residues. Trimming removed 0 bases from V and 5 bases from J, with 11 bases in between. Germline CDR1 is SGHRS and CDR2 is YFSETQ. CDR3 DNA: TGCGCCAGCAGCTTGGAGGTTCTGGGGACTGAAGCTTTCTTT. Its protein product is CASSLEVLGTEAFF.

The chain recombines TRBV9 with TRBJ2-6; 7 bases align to TRBD1. The CDR3 consists of 16 residues. V dropped 4 bases and J dropped 1; count of bases not matched to a gene: 5. Germline CDR1 SGDLS, CDR2 YYNGEE. The CDR3 coding sequence is TGTGCCAGCAGCCCCTCGACAGGGTCTGGGGCCAACGTCCTGACTTTC. Its protein is CASSPSTGSGANVLTF.

Written as DNA, the CDR3 is TGTGCCAGCAGTTTCGGACTCAACTACGAGCAGTACTTC. Protein sequence: CASSFGLNYEQYF. The chain has TRBV6-2 or TRBV6-3 and TRBJ2-7, with D possibly being TRBD2 (5 bases). CDR3 length: 13 amino acids. The germline CDR1 and CDR2 sequences are MNHEY and SVGEGT. Trimming shortened V by 4 bases and J by 3 bases, and 10 bases separated the two germline ends.

The rearrangement uses TRBV7-8 and TRBJ1-3; 9 positions agree with TRBD1. The CDR3 contains 18 residues. The germline V gene encodes CDR1 SGHVS and CDR2 FQNEAQ. The V segment lost 6 bases and the J segment 0 bases; nucleotides outside the gene matches: 12. The CDR3 nucleotides are TGTGCCAGCAGTTCAAGGCGCCGGGACAGGGTCTCTGGAAACACCATATATTTT. Translating gives CASSSRRRDRVSGNTIYF.